These T cell receptor beta chains were read from a single sample in a study of T-cell reconstitution after alpha-beta-depleted transplantation in children. Each CDR3 protein is one row after TCRdb ran MiXCR on the PCR reads. This sample has about 350,000 distinct CDR3 sequences, with roughly 16% found just once. The sample here was PBMCs, mostly from graft donor cells, taken 360 days after TCRalphabeta/CD19-depleted stem cell transplant. The receptors shown here come from a male patient under 10 years old who had a stem cell transplant for acute lymphoblastic leukemia, so the T cells may come from the graft donor. Both conserved end residues are part of each CDR3. D genes are given only for firm matches. Not all rows give a size; the values are once, few, many and, for expanded clones, a class.

V gene	J gene	D gene	clone size	CDR3 length	CDR3 protein	CDR3 DNA
TRBV4-2	TRBJ2-1	-	few	14	CASSQVTGYNEQFF	TGTGCCAGCAGCCAGGTTACAGGTTACAATGAGCAGTTCTTC
TRBV18	TRBJ1-1	TRBD1	-	14	CASSQGGIRAEAFF	TGTGCCAGCTCCCAGGGGGGAATTCGGGCTGAAGCTTTCTTT
TRBV12-3/TRBV12-4	TRBJ2-7	TRBD2	-	15	CASSFVQGGSSEQYF	TGTGCCAGCAGTTTTGTCCAGGGCGGGAGTAGCGAGCAGTACTTC
TRBV6-1	TRBJ2-5	-	few	19	CASSPQTASSFYRFETQYF	TGTGCCAGCAGTCCTCAAACGGCTAGCAGCTTCTATAGGTTTGAGACCCAGTACTTC
TRBV20-1	TRBJ2-3	TRBD2	-	15	CSARRLAGGTDTQYF	TGCAGTGCTAGAAGACTAGCGGGGGGCACAGATACGCAGTATTTT
TRBV4-1	TRBJ2-1	TRBD2	-	21	CASSQDRFSGSPTKYNNEQFF	TGCGCCAGCAGCCAAGATCGGTTTAGCGGGAGTCCTACCAAATATAACAATGAGCAGTTCTTC
TRBV29-1	TRBJ1-1	-	-	14	CSAGGRNMNTEAFF	TGCAGCGCTGGGGGCAGAAACATGAACACTGAAGCTTTCTTT
TRBV20-1	TRBJ2-3	TRBD2	few	13	CSARTSEADTQYF	TGCAGTGCCAGGACTAGCGAGGCAGATACGCAGTATTTT
TRBV25-1	TRBJ2-3	TRBD1	few	17	CASSPIKLTGGPDTQYF	TGTGCCAGCAGCCCGATTAAATTGACAGGGGGCCCAGATACGCAGTATTTT
TRBV6-2/TRBV6-3	TRBJ1-5	-	-	13	CASGRTDNQPQHF	TGTGCCAGCGGGAGGACAGACAATCAGCCCCAGCATTTT
TRBV19	TRBJ2-1	TRBD2	-	18	CASSIGLAGSLPYNEQFF	TGTGCCAGTAGTATAGGACTAGCGGGCTCTCTCCCGTACAATGAGCAGTTCTTC
TRBV29-1	TRBJ2-7	TRBD2	few	12	CSVEGGAAEQYF	TGCAGCGTTGAGGGAGGGGCGGCCGAGCAGTACTTC
TRBV20-1	TRBJ1-2	-	-	12	CSAWGGQGGYTF	TGCAGTGCGTGGGGGGGCCAGGGAGGCTACACCTTC
TRBV29-1	TRBJ2-3	TRBD2	few	17	CSVVGTSGGARTDTQYF	TGCAGCGTTGTCGGGACTAGCGGGGGGGCCCGCACAGATACGCAGTATTTT
TRBV29-1	TRBJ2-5	TRBD1	-	17	CSVANGFRTGRKETQYF	TGCAGCGTTGCAAACGGGTTCAGGACAGGGAGGAAAGAGACCCAGTACTTC
TRBV29-1	TRBJ2-7	TRBD1	-	13	CSVGRQGSHELYF	TGCAGCGTTGGGAGACAGGGGAGCCACGAGCTGTACTTC
TRBV2	TRBJ2-1	TRBD1	many	15	CASREQGSPYNEQFF	TGTGCCAGCAGGGAACAGGGGTCCCCCTACAATGAGCAGTTCTTC
TRBV12-3/TRBV12-4	TRBJ2-7	-	-	12	CASSFRTYEQYF	TGTGCCAGCAGTTTTCGGACCTACGAGCAGTACTTC
TRBV9	TRBJ2-3	-	few	15	CASSVDGTSWDTQYF	TGTGCCAGCAGCGTAGACGGGACATCCTGGGATACGCAGTATTTT
TRBV2	TRBJ2-3	TRBD1	few	15	CASRQGNGRTDTQYF	TGTGCCAGCAGACAGGGGAACGGTCGGACAGATACGCAGTATTTT
TRBV12-3/TRBV12-4	TRBJ2-1	-	many	14	CASRPGQRHNEQFF	TGTGCCAGCAGACCGGGACAAAGACACAATGAGCAGTTCTTC
TRBV9	TRBJ1-3	TRBD1	-	15	CASSEDRGIGNTIYF	TGTGCCAGCAGCGAGGACAGGGGGATCGGAAACACCATATATTTT
TRBV27	TRBJ2-1	TRBD2	few	16	CASSWVGERGYNEQFF	TGTGCCAGCAGTTGGGTTGGTGAGCGGGGGTACAATGAGCAGTTCTTC
TRBV7-2	TRBJ2-3	TRBD1	few	18	CASSLATSGTASTDTQYF	TGTGCCAGCAGCTTAGCAACTTCCGGGACAGCTAGCACAGATACGCAGTATTTT
TRBV7-2	TRBJ1-2	-	-	15	CASSSTGGRPGGYTF	TGTGCCAGCAGCTCGACTGGAGGCAGGCCAGGAGGCTACACCTTC
TRBV29-1	TRBJ2-5	-	-	15	CSVMGGEALFETQYF	TGCAGCGTAATGGGGGGCGAGGCGTTGTTCGAGACCCAGTACTTC
TRBV12-3/TRBV12-4	TRBJ2-3	-	many	15	CASTNMGQITDTQYF	TGTGCCAGCACCAACATGGGCCAGATCACAGATACGCAGTATTTT
TRBV28	TRBJ2-7	-	many	16	CASSPNGVRSPIEQYF	TGTGCCAGCAGCCCCAACGGGGTTCGATCCCCCATCGAGCAGTACTTC
TRBV5-5	TRBJ2-7	-	many	13	CASSRGHRYEQYF	TGTGCCAGCAGCCGGGGGCATCGCTACGAGCAGTACTTC
TRBV18	TRBJ1-3	-	-	16	CASSLVRGSSGNTIYF	TGTGCCAGCTCACTGGTGAGGGGGAGCTCTGGAAACACCATATATTTT
TRBV4-1	TRBJ2-3	TRBD2	few	19	CASSRLGTSGPWGTDTQYF	TGCGCCAGCAGCCGACTTGGGACTAGCGGCCCATGGGGCACAGATACGCAGTATTTT
TRBV6-2/TRBV6-3	TRBJ1-3	-	-	14	CASSYFYSGNTIYF	TGTGCCAGCAGTTACTTCTACTCTGGAAACACCATATATTTT
TRBV3-1	TRBJ2-7	-	few	14	CASSLWARWYEQYF	TGTGCCAGCAGCCTATGGGCGAGGTGGTACGAGCAGTACTTC
TRBV28	TRBJ2-7	TRBD1	-	15	CASSLWGQGLNEQYF	TGTGCCAGCAGTTTATGGGGACAGGGGTTGAACGAGCAGTACTTC
TRBV10-3	TRBJ2-3	-	-	13	CAISGGGPNTQYF	TGTGCCATCAGTGGGGGAGGCCCCAATACGCAGTATTTT
TRBV11-2	TRBJ2-5	-	-	16	CASGDFKGPSQETQYF	TGTGCCAGCGGCGATTTTAAGGGACCCTCCCAAGAGACCCAGTACTTC
TRBV6-1	TRBJ2-7	TRBD1	-	14	CASTRRQGRDEQYF	TGTGCCAGCACGAGGCGACAGGGACGTGACGAGCAGTACTTC
TRBV7-8	TRBJ2-3	-	few	15	CASSLEPPHTNTQYF	TGTGCCAGCAGCTTAGAGCCCCCCCATACTAATACGCAGTATTTT
TRBV13	TRBJ2-5	-	few	14	CASSLGRAGETQYF	TGTGCCAGCAGCTTAGGCAGGGCGGGAGAGACCCAGTACTTC